This note documents a single T cell receptor (beta chain) sequence. Its target is unknown. The sample comes from a study of T cell responses to AZD1222 COVID-19 vaccine. Whole-study results and caveats: All repertoire sampling was performed exclusively after the peak T cell response. There were mostly white British donors and more females than males, and clonal diversity was possibly underestimated. Nearly half of spike-specific TCRs reportedly target variant regions that are unmutated in the B.1.351 and B.1.1.7 variants. The breadth and depth of Spike-specific TCRs increased once two AZD1222 doses had been given.

Only in-frame clones appear in the TCRdb table, and some are missing; sequencing was by immunoSEQ multiplex PCR. Of more than 85,000 clones in the sample, approximately 88% were seen once. The receptor was derived from an adult in good health. The sample in question was peripheral blood, obtained on day 0 of AZD1222 vaccination.

The CDR3 DNA sequence: TGTGCCAGCAGAGTCGGCTCCGGGACCGGGGAGCTGTTTTTT. This gives the protein CASRVGSGTGELFF. This chain uses TRBV27 with TRBJ2-2; D gene unclear. Germline V lookup: CDR1 MNHEY, CDR2 SMNVEV (reference sequence). This CDR3 is 14 amino acids long. V shed 6 bases and J shed 5 bases, with 13 bases lying between them.